Following are 4 T cell receptor beta chains from one sample sequenced in a study of OX40 agonist ivuxolimab in advanced cancers. Here immunoSEQ multiplex PCR was the method, and the copy in TCRdb shows in-frame clones only, minus some. The table includes tens of thousands of clones, roughly 80% detected once. The sample consisted of CD4+ or CD8+ T cells sorted from blood, taken in a trial of the OX40 agonist ivuxolimab. All receptors come from an adult with an advanced solid tumor such as melanoma, head and neck, liver or kidney cancer.

The rearrangement links TRBV5-1 to TRBJ2-7; the D call may be TRBD1 or TRBD2 (7 bases each). The CDR3 runs to 19 residues. CDR1 and CDR2 (germline): SGHRS, YFSETQ. V lost 1 base and J 4 bases, leaving 27 bases between the germline ends. CDR3 sequence: CASSLFFPQGGGAFYEQYF. CDR3 in DNA: TGCGCCAGCAGCTTGTTCTTTCCCCAGGGGGGGGGAGCTTTTTACGAGCAGTACTTC.

The genes are TRBV5-1 and TRBJ2-7, with TRBD2 identical over 7 bases. This CDR3 region has 17 residues. Germline loops: CDR1 SGHRS, CDR2 YFSETQ. The V and J ends lost 0 bases and 2 bases, in that order; junction bases with no gene match: 11. Written as DNA, the CDR3 is TGCGCCAGCAGCTTGGCCATAGGGACTACGGGTACCTACGAGCAGTACTTC. Amino acid sequence: CASSLAIGTTGTYEQYF.

This chain links TRBV23-1 with TRBJ1-3; the match to TRBD1 covers 7 bases. TRBV23-1 is placed among ORFs of uncertain function. This CDR3 is 15 amino acids long. Trimming at V came to 3 bases and at J to 5 bases, leaving 7 bases not matched to a gene. CDR3 DNA sequence: TGCGCCAGCAGTCACTCGACAGGGCGCCGAAACACCATATATTTT. It is translated as CASSHSTGRRNTIYF.

V gene TRBV19 combines with J gene TRBJ2-2; TRBD2 matches at 12 bases. In germline, CDR1 is LNHDA, CDR2 SQIVND (reference sequence). This CDR3 comprises 18 residues. Trimming cost V 2 bases and J 1 base; bases outside gene matches: 5. The CDR3 DNA follows: TGTGCCAGTAGTATATCAGCTAGCGGGGGGGTGAACACCGGGGAGCTGTTTTTT. Translated, it gives CASSISASGGVNTGELFF. Full variable domain (remainder filled in from reference TRBV19 and TRBJ2-2): DGGITQSPKYLFRKEGQNVTLSCEQNLNHDAMYWYRQDPGQGLRLIYYSQIVNDFQKGDIAEGYSVSREKKESFPLTVTSAQKNPTAFYLCASSISASGGVNTGELFFGEGSRLTVL.